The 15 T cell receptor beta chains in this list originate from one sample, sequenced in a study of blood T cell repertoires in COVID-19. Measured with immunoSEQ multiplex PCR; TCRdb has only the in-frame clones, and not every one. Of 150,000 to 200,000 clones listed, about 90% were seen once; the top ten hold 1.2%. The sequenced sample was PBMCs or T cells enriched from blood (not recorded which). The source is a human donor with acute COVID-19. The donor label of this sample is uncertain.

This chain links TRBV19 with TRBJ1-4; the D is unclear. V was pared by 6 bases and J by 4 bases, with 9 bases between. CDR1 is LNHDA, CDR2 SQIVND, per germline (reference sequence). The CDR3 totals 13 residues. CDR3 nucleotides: TGTGCCAGTAGCGATCCCGGTAATGAAAAACTGTTTTTT. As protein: CASSDPGNEKLFF.

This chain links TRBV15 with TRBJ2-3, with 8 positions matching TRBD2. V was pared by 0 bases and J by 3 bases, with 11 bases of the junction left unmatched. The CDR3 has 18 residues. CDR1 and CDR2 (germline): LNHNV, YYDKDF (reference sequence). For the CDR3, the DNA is TGTGCCACCAGCAGAGAGCGAACGGGGGGGCCTTCGACAGATACGCAGTATTTT. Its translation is CATSRERTGGPSTDTQYF.

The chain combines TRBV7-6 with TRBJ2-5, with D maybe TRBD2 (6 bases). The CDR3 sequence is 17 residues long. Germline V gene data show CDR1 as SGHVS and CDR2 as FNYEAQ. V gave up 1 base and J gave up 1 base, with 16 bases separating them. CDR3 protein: CASSLERNELAQETQYF. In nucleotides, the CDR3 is TGTGCCAGCAGCTTAGAGCGCAATGAACTAGCCCAAGAGACCCAGTACTTC. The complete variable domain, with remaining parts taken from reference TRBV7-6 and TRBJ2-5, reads GAGVSQSPRYKVTKRGQDVALRCDPISGHVSLYWYRQALGQGPEFLTYFNYEAQQDKSGLPNDRFSAERPEGSISTLTIQRTEQRDSAMYRCASSLERNELAQETQYFGPGTRLLVL.

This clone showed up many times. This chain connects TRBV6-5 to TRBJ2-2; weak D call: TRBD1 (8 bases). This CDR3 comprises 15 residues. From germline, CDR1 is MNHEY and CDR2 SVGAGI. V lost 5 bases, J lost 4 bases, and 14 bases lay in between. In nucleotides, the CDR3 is TGTGCCAGCAGTCAACAGGGGGGGAGCACCGGGGAGCTGTTTTTT. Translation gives CASSQQGGSTGELFF.

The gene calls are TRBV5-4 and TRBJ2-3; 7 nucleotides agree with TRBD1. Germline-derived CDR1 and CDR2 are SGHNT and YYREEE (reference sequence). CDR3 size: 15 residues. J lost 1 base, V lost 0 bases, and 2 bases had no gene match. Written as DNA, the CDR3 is TGTGCCAGCAGCTTGGCCGGGACAGGCACAGATACGCAGTATTTT. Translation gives CASSLAGTGTDTQYF.

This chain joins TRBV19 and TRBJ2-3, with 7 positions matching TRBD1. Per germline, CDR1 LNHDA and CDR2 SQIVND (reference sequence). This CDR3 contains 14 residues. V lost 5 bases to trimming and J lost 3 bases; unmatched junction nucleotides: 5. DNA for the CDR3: TGTGCCAGTAGTCCCCGGGACAGAACAGATACGCAGTATTTT. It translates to CASSPRDRTDTQYF.

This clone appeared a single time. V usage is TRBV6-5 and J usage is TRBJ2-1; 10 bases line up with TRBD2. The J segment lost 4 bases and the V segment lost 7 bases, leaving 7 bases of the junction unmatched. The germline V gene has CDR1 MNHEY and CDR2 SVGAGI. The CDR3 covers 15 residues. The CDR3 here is CASIPRTSGYNEQFF. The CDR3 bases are TGTGCCAGCATTCCCCGGACTAGCGGTTACAATGAGCAGTTCTTC.

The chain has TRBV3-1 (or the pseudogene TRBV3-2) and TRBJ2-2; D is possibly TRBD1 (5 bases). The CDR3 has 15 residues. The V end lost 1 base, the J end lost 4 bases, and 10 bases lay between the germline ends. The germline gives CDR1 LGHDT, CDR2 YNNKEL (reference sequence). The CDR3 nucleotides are TGTGCCAGCAGCCAAGCAGGGTACGGCACCGGGGAGCTGTTTTTT. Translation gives CASSQAGYGTGELFF.

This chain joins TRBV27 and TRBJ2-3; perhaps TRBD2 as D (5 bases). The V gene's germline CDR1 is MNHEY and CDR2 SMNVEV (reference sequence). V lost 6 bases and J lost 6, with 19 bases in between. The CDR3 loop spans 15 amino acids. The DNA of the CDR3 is TGTGCCAGCAGCCCGAGGGTCCCGACCGTTGATACGCAGTATTTT. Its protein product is CASSPRVPTVDTQYF.

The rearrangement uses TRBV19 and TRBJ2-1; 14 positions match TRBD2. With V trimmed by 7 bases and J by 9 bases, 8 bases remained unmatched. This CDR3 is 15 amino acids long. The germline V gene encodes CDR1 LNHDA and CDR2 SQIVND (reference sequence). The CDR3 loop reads CASKVGTSGGFEQFF. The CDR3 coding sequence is TGTGCCAGTAAGGTCGGGACTAGCGGGGGTTTTGAGCAGTTCTTC.

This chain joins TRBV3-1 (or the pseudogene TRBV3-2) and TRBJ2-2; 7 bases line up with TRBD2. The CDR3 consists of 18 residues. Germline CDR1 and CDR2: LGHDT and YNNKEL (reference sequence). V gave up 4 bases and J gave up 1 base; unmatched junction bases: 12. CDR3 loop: CASSPPLGGGKNTGELFF. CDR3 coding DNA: TGTGCCAGCAGCCCACCGTTAGGCGGGGGTAAGAACACCGGGGAGCTGTTTTTT.

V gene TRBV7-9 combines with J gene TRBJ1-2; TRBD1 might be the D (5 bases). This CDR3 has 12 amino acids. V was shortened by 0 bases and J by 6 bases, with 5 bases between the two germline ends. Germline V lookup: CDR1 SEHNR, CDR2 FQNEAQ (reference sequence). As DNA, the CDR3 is TGTGCCAGCAGCTTAGCAGGGGATGGCTACACCTTC. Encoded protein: CASSLAGDGYTF.

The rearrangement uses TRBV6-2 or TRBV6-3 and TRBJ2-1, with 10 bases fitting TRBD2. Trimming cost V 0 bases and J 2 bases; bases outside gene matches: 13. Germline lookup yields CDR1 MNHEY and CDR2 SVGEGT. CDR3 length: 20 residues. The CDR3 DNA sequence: TGTGCCAGCAGTTACTCAGGTGCTAGCGGGGGTGTTGTAGCCTACAATGAGCAGTTCTTC. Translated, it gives CASSYSGASGGVVAYNEQFF.

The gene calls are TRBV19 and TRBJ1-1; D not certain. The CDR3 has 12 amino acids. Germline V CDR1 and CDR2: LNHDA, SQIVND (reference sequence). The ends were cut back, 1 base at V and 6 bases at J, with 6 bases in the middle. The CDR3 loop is CASSIVGAEAFF. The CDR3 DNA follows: TGTGCCAGTAGTATAGTTGGAGCTGAAGCTTTCTTT.

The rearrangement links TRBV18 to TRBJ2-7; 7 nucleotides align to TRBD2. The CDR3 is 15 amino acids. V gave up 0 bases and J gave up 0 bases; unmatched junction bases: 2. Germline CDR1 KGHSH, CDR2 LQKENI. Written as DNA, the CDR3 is TGTGCCAGCTCACCACCGGGGGGGAGCTCCTACGAGCAGTACTTC. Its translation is CASSPPGGSSYEQYF.